Listed here are 17 T cell receptor beta chains from one sample, sequenced in a study of T cell repertoires in cytomegalovirus infection. One entry per CDR3 protein, called by TCRdb with MiXCR from the reads. The data contain about 25,000 distinct CDR3 sequences, approximately 22% of them singletons. These receptors have no known antigen. This specimen consisted of CD8+ T cells from cultured PBMCs, obtained from culture after CMV antigen stimulation. The source of these receptors is a human donor in good health (CMV status not recorded). Some clones in this sample may be carry-over from other donors' samples.

This chain connects TRBV20-1 to TRBJ1-3; D is ambiguous. The length of the CDR3 is 12 residues. V was pared by 3 bases and J by 0 bases, with 3 bases between. Per the germline V gene, CDR1 is DFQATT and CDR2 is SNEGSKA (reference sequence). The chain's CDR3 is CSARYSGNTIYF. CDR3 sequence (DNA): TGCAGTGCTAGGTACTCTGGAAACACCATATATTTT.

This clonotype has ten or more counts. This chain links TRBV12-3 or TRBV12-4 with TRBJ1-2; D uncertain. The V and J ends lost 6 bases and 0 bases respectively, with 14 bases between them. CDR3 size: 15 residues. In DNA, the CDR3 is TGTGCCAGCAGCCCCGGAGGAGGCTCTAACTATGGCTACACCTTC. Its protein product is CASSPGGGSNYGYTF.

V is TRBV6-5 and J is TRBJ1-1; D is unclear. The CDR3 runs to 14 residues. Trimming cost V 0 bases and J 1 base, with 6 bases left between them. Per the germline V gene, CDR1 is MNHEY and CDR2 is SVGAGI. The CDR3 DNA reads as TGTGCCAGCAGTTACTCGGTTGGGAACACTGAAGCTTTCTTT. Protein: CASSYSVGNTEAFF.

This clonotype was counted ten times or more. The chain has TRBV7-9 and TRBJ1-1; D gene unclear. Germline values: CDR1 SEHNR, CDR2 FQNEAQ (reference sequence). The CDR3 extends over 13 amino acids. Trimming pared 5 bases from V and 1 base from J, leaving 8 bases between. CDR3 residues: CASSPVSNTEAFF. DNA of the CDR3: TGTGCCAGCAGCCCAGTATCGAACACTGAAGCTTTCTTT.

The chain has TRBV19 and TRBJ1-1; TRBD1 might be the D (6 bases). V was trimmed by 6 bases and J by 0 bases, leaving 11 bases between them. Germline V CDR1 and CDR2: LNHDA, SQIVND (reference sequence). The CDR3 is 14 residues long. CDR3 nucleotides: TGTGCCAGTAGGTTACAGGGTTTGAACACTGAAGCTTTCTTT. Translating it yields CASRLQGLNTEAFF.

This clonotype has only a few counts. The V call is TRBV5-4, the J call TRBJ2-1; D is unresolved. Trimming removed 0 bases from V and 4 bases from J, with 5 bases in between. The CDR3 runs 13 residues. The V gene's germline CDR1 is SGHNT and CDR2 YYREEE (reference sequence). The CDR3 loop reads CASSLGDYNEQFF. The CDR3 region has the DNA TGTGCCAGCAGCTTGGGAGATTACAATGAGCAGTTCTTC.

This clonotype was found a few times. This chain links TRBV6-2 or TRBV6-3 with TRBJ2-1; tentative D call: TRBD2 (6 bases). Germline V gives CDR1 MNHEY, CDR2 SVGEGT. V was pared by 8 bases and J by 6 bases, with 20 bases between. The CDR3 spans 15 residues. The CDR3 DNA sequence: TGTGCCAGCCATGGCGGGGCGACGTTCGGCAATGAGCAGTTCTTC. The encoded protein is CASHGGATFGNEQFF.

The gene calls are TRBV25-1 and TRBJ2-7, with 8 nucleotides matching TRBD1. In germline, CDR1 is MGHDK, CDR2 SYGVNS. The CDR3 covers 18 residues. The trim removed 0 bases at V and 2 bases at J, leaving 12 bases unmatched. The CDR3, as DNA: TGTGCCAGCAGTGAATATTTTGCTGGGACAGGAAAACCCTACGAGCAGTACTTC. Its translation is CASSEYFAGTGKPYEQYF.

The chain couples TRBV7-9 to TRBJ2-7, with 10 nucleotides matching TRBD1. Germline V gene sequence: CDR1 SEHNR, CDR2 FQNEAQ (reference sequence). The CDR3 is made up of 18 amino acids. V lost 5 bases, J lost 2 bases, and 15 bases stayed unmatched. CDR3 in amino acids: CASSTTRPTGGLPYEQYF. CDR3 in DNA: TGTGCCAGCAGCACCACCCGCCCGACAGGGGGCCTACCCTACGAGCAGTACTTC.

This clonotype was seen a few times. The chain recombines TRBV27 with TRBJ2-1; 7 bases fit TRBD2. This CDR3 is built from 17 residues. Germline V gene sequence: CDR1 MNHEY, CDR2 SMNVEV (reference sequence). Germline trimming cut 6 bases from V and 3 bases from J; bases unmatched to any gene: 14. CDR3 amino acids: CASSHGPRGDLYNEQFF. DNA for the CDR3: TGTGCCAGCAGCCACGGGCCTCGGGGGGATCTCTACAATGAGCAGTTCTTC.

At least ten counts were recorded for this clonotype. The chain couples TRBV4-1 to TRBJ1-5; D possibly corresponds to TRBD1 (5 bases). Per the germline V gene, CDR1 is MGHRA and CDR2 is YSYEKL. V was clipped by 3 bases and J by 5 bases, with 11 bases between them. CDR3 length equals 14 residues. The CDR3 nucleotides read TGCGCCAGCAGCCAGGGGGACGGCCATCAGCCCCAGCATTTT. Protein: CASSQGDGHQPQHF.

This clonotype has a count of ten or more. J is TRBJ2-3 and V is TRBV20-1; TRBD2 agrees at 11 bases. The V gene end was trimmed by 0 bases and the J gene end by 0 bases; junction bases not matched to a gene: 8. The germline gives CDR1 DFQATT, CDR2 SNEGSKA (reference sequence). The CDR3 is 18 residues long. The CDR3 nucleotides are TGCAGTGCTAGAGATCCCCTAGCGGGGGGTCCTAGCACAGATACGCAGTATTTT. The encoded protein is CSARDPLAGGPSTDTQYF.

The V call is TRBV28, the J call TRBJ1-2, with 10 positions matching TRBD1. Trimming took 4 bases from V and 2 from J; bases not matched to a gene: 7. CDR1 MDHEN and CDR2 SYDVKM come from the germline V gene. The CDR3 is 16 amino acids. CDR3: CASSSPGQGSNYGYTF. The DNA for the CDR3 is TGTGCCAGCAGTTCACCGGGACAGGGGAGCAACTATGGCTACACCTTC.

The rearrangement joins TRBV7-6 to TRBJ1-6; the D is unclear. The germline gives CDR1 SGHVS, CDR2 FNYEAQ. CDR3 size: 18 residues. The germline V and J ends were trimmed by 1 base and 0 bases, with 13 bases remaining between them. The CDR3 nucleotides read TGTGCCAGCAGCTTAGATATGCCAGTGAGCTCCTATAATTCACCCCTCCACTTT. It encodes CASSLDMPVSSYNSPLHF.

This clonotype occurred many times. This sequence joins TRBV5-6 and TRBJ2-1; D is undetermined. CDR1 is SGHDT and CDR2 is YYEEEE in the germline V gene. CDR3 size: 14 residues. Between the trimmed V and J ends, which lost 4 bases and 5 bases, there was a span of 13 bases. CDR3 nucleotides: TGTGCCAGCAGCCCGGACCCCTCGAACAATGAGCAGTTCTTC. Its translation is CASSPDPSNNEQFF.

The chain joins TRBV20-1 to TRBJ1-1; D may be TRBD1 (6 bases). The CDR3 spans 16 residues. The germline V gene has CDR1 DFQATT and CDR2 SNEGSKA (reference sequence). V gave up 0 bases and J gave up 3 bases, with 17 bases separating them. CDR3 sequence: CSARDPPQGWDTEAFF. The CDR3 DNA reads as TGCAGTGCTAGAGATCCCCCGCAGGGGTGGGACACTGAAGCTTTCTTT.

This clonotype was picked up a small number of times. The rearrangement joins TRBV7-6 to TRBJ1-1; 10 nucleotides align to TRBD1. Germline V gene data show CDR1 as SGHVS and CDR2 as FNYEAQ. V lost 5 bases to trimming and J lost 3 bases; unmatched junction nucleotides: 15. The CDR3 contains 18 residues. In DNA form, the CDR3 reads TGTGCCAGCAGCCTACACGCTCAGACAGGGGGCGGGGACACTGAAGCTTTCTTT. Amino acid sequence: CASSLHAQTGGGDTEAFF.